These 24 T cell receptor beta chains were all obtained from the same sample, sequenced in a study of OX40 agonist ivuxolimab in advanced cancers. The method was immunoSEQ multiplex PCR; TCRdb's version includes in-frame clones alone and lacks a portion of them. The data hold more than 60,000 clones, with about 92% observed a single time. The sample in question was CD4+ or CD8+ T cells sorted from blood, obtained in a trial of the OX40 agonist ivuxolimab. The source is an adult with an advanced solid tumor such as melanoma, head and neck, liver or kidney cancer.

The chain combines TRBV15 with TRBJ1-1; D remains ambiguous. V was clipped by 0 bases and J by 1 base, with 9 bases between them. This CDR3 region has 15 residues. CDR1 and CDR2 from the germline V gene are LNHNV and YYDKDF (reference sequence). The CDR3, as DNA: TGTGCCACCAGCAGAGAGGGTCGAGAGAACACTGAAGCTTTCTTT. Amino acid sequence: CATSREGRENTEAFF.

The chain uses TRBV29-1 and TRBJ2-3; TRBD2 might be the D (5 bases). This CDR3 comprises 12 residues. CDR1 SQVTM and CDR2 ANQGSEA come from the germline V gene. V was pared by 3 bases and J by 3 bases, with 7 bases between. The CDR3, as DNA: TGCAGCGTTGAGGGGAGTACAGATACGCAGTATTTT. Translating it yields CSVEGSTDTQYF.

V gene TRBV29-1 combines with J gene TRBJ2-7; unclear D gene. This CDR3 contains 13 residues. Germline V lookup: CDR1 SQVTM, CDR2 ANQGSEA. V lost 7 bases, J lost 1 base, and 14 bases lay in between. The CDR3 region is CSGGTGWSYEQYF. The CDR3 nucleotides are TGCAGCGGAGGTACTGGGTGGTCCTACGAGCAGTACTTC.

In DNA form, the CDR3 reads TGTGCCAGCTCGACCGGGACAGTTAACACCGGGGAGCTGTTTTTT. It codes for CASSTGTVNTGELFF. The V gene is TRBV18, the J gene TRBJ2-2; 7 positions agree with TRBD1. The CDR3 contains 15 residues. The V and J ends lost 6 bases and 2 bases, in that order; junction bases with no gene match: 6. Looked up from germline, CDR1 is KGHSH and CDR2 is LQKENI.

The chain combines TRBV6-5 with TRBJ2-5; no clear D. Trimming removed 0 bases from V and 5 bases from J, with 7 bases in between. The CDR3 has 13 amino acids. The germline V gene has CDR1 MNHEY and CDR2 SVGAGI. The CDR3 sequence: CASSYSERETQYF. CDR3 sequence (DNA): TGTGCCAGCAGTTACTCGGAAAGGGAGACCCAGTACTTC.

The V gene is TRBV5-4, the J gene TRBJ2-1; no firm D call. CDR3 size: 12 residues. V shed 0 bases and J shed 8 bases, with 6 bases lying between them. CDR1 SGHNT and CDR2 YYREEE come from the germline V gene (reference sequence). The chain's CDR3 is CASSLDADEQFF. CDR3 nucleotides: TGTGCCAGCAGCTTGGACGCCGATGAGCAGTTCTTC.

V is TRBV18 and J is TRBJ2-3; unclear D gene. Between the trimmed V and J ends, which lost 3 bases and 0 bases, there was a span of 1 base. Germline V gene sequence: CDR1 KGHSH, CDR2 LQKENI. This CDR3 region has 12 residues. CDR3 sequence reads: CASSPSTDTQYF. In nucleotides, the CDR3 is TGTGCCAGCTCACCTAGCACAGATACGCAGTATTTT. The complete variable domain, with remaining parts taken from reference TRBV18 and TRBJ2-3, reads NAGVMQNPRHLVRRRGQEARLRCSPMKGHSHVYWYRQLPEEGLKFMVYLQKENIIDESGMPKERFSAEFPKEGPSILRIQQVVRGDSAAYFCASSPSTDTQYFGPGTRLTVL.

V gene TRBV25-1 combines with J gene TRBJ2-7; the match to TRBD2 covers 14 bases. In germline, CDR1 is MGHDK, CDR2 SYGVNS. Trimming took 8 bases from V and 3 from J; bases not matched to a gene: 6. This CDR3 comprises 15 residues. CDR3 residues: CASRGLAGGRYEQYF. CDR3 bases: TGTGCCAGCCGAGGACTAGCGGGAGGCCGCTACGAGCAGTACTTC.

The CDR3 region is CASRFGTNGLNEQFF. For the CDR3, the DNA is TGTGCCAGCAGATTCGGGACTAACGGACTCAATGAGCAGTTCTTC. The rearrangement links TRBV6-6 to TRBJ2-1, with TRBD2 matching 7 bases. Germline lookup yields CDR1 MNHNY and CDR2 SVGAGI (reference sequence). V trimming: 6 bases; J trimming: 6 bases; junction bases outside the gene matches: 11. The CDR3 runs to 15 residues.

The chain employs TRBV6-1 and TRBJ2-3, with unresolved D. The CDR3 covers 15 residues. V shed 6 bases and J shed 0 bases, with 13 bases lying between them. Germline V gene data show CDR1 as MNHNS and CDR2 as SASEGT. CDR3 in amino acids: CASRVTDGSTDTQYF. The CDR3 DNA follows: TGTGCCAGCAGGGTTACTGACGGTAGCACAGATACGCAGTATTTT.

The CDR3, as DNA: TGCGCCAGCAGCCAAGGAGAGGGGGCGCCAGATACGCAGTATTTT. It codes for CASSQGEGAPDTQYF. The gene calls are TRBV4-1 and TRBJ2-3; 7 bases agree with TRBD1. This CDR3 is built from 15 residues. Germline trimming cut 1 base from V and 4 bases from J; bases unmatched to any gene: 5. Germline CDR1 and CDR2: MGHRA and YSYEKL.

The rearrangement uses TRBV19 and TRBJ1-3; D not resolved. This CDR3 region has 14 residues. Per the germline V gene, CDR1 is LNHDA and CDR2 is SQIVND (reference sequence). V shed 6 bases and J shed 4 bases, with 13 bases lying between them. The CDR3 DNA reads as TGTGCCAGTAGAAGAGACATCTCCGGAAACACCATATATTTT. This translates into CASRRDISGNTIYF.

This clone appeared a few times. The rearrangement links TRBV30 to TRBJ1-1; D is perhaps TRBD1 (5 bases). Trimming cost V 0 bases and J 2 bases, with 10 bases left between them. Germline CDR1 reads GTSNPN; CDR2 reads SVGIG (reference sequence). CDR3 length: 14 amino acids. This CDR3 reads CAWSVLQGNTEAFF. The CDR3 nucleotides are TGTGCCTGGAGTGTATTGCAGGGAAACACTGAAGCTTTCTTT.

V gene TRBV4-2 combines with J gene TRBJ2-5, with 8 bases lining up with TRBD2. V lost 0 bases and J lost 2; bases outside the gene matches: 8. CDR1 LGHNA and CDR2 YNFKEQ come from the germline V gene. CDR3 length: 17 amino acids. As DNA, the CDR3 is TGTGCCAGCAGCCAAGATTACTTGCGGGGGGTGCAAGAGACCCAGTACTTC. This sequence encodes CASSQDYLRGVQETQYF.

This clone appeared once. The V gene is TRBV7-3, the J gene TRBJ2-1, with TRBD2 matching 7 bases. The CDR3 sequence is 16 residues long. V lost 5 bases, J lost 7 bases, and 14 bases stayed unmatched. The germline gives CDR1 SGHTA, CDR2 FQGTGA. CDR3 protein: CASSPYSSGASNEQFF. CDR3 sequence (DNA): TGTGCCAGCAGCCCCTACTCCAGCGGGGCCAGTAATGAGCAGTTCTTC. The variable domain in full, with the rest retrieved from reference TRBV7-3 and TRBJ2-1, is GAGVSQTPSNKVTEKGKYVELRCDPISGHTALYWYRQSLGQGPEFLIYFQGTGAADDSGLPNDRFFAVRPEGSVSTLKIQRTERGDSAVYLCASSPYSSGASNEQFFGPGTRLTVL.

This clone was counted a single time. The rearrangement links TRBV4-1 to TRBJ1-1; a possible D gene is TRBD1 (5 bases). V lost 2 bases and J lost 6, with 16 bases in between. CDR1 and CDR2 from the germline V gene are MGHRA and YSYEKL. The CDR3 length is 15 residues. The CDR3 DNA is TGCGCCAGCAGCCAAAAAGGGGCGGGTGCGGCTGAAGCTTTCTTT. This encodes CASSQKGAGAAEAFF.

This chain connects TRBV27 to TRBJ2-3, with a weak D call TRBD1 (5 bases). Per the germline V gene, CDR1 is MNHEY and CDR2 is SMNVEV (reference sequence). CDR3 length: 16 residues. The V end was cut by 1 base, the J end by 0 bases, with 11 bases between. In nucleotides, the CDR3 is TGTGCCAGCAGTTTATACCCGACAGCTAGCACAGATACGCAGTATTTT. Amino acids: CASSLYPTASTDTQYF.

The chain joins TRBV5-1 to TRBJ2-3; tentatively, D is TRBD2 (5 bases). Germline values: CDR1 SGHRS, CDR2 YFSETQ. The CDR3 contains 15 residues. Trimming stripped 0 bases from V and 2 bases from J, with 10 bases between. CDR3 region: CASSLEGGYTDTQYF. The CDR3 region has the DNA TGCGCCAGCAGCTTGGAGGGCGGGTACACAGATACGCAGTATTTT.

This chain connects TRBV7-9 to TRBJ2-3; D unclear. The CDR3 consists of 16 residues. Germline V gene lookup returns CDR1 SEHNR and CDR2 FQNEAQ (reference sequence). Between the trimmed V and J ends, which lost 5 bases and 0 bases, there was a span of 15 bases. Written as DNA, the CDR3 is TGTGCCAGCAGCGCCCATCAGGTTTCTAGCACAGATACGCAGTATTTT. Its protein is CASSAHQVSSTDTQYF.

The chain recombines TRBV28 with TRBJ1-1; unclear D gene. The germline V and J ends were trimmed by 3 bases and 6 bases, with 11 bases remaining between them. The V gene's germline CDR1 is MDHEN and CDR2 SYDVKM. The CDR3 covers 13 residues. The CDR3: CASSFRHASEAFF. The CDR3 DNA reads TGTGCCAGCAGTTTCCGACACGCCTCTGAAGCTTTCTTT.

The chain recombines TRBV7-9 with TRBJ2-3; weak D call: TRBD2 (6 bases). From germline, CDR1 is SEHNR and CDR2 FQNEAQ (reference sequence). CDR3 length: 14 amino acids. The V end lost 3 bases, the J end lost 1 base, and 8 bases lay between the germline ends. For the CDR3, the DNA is TGTGCCAGCAGCTTGCGGGGCGGCACAGATACGCAGTATTTT. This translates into CASSLRGGTDTQYF. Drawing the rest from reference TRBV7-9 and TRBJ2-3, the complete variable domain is DTGVSQNPRHKITKRGQNVTFRCDPISEHNRLYWYRQTLGQGPEFLTYFQNEAQLEKSRLLSDRFSAERPKGSFSTLEIQRTEQGDSAMYLCASSLRGGTDTQYFGPGTRLTVL.

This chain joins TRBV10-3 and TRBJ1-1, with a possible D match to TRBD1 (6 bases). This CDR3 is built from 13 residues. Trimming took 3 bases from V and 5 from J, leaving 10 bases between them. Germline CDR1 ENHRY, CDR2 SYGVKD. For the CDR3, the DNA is TGTGCCATCAGTGAACAGGGATCTACTGAAGCTTTCTTT. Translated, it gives CAISEQGSTEAFF.

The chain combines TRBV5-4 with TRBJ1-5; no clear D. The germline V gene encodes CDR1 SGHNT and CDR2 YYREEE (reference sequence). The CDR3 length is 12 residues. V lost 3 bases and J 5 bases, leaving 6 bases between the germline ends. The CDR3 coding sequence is TGTGCCAGCAGCTATAACCATCAGCCCCAGCATTTT. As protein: CASSYNHQPQHF.

The CDR3 bases are TGCGCCAGCAGCCAAGAACATCCAAGGGTGGGTGAGCAGTTCTTC. It encodes CASSQEHPRVGEQFF. J is TRBJ2-1 and V is TRBV4-3; no clear D gene. CDR1 and CDR2 (germline): LGHNA, YSLEER. Between the trimmed V and J ends, which lost 0 bases and 9 bases, there was a span of 15 bases. The CDR3 sequence is 15 residues long.